The source of this TCR beta chain is a study of T-cell memory formation after mild COVID-19. Findings and limits, study-wide: Balance between CD4 and CD8 was seen in clones contracting day 15 to 85, and a CD4+ lean was seen in later expanders.

V was cut by 0 bases and J by 4 bases, with 13 bases left in between. The CDR3 has 16 residues. Germline lookup yields CDR1 MNHEY and CDR2 SVGAGI. TCRdb processed the 5' RACE reads anew with MiXCR; each CDR3 protein has one entry. Found here are roughly 340,000 distinct CDR3 sequences, 20% to 25% of them singletons; the top ten hold over 20%. With respect to this clonotype: No antigen is known for it.

Sequencing was carried out using PBMCs or a T cell subset sorted from them (not recorded which). The TCR was taken from a young man who had mild COVID-19 (a few samples of this study predate the infection). Cell type and time point are not known. The chain uses TRBV6-5 and TRBJ1-3, with TRBD1 as a possible D gene (6 bases). The DNA for the CDR3 is TGTGCCAGCAGTTACTCCCGGGCAGGGGCCGGAAACACCATATATTTT. Protein: CASSYSRAGAGNTIYF.